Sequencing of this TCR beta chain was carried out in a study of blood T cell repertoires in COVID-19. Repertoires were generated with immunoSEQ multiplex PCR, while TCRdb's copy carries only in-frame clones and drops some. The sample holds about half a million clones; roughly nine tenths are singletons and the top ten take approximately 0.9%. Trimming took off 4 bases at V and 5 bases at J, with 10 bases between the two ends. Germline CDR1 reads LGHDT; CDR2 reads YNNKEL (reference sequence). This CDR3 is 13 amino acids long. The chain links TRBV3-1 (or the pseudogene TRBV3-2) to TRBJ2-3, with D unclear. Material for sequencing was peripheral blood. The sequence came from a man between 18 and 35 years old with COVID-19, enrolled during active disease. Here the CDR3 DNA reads TGTGCCAGCAGCCGACTCCCCGGAGATACGCAGTATTTT. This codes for CASSRLPGDTQYF.